This paragraph reports one T cell receptor beta chain. This specimen comes from a study of blood T cell repertoires in COVID-19. Study overall: The study drew acute and convalescent COVID-19 samples from the United States, Italy and Spain. In each case, the material was cDNA or gDNA derived from T cells, B-cell-depleted T cells, or PBMCs.

V was clipped by 6 bases and J by 3 bases, with 6 bases between them. The CDR3 has 11 amino acids. The germline gives CDR1 LGHNT, CDR2 FRNRAP. Methods used by the authors: Estimated nucleated cell counts came from reference gene primer amplification. The protocol was immunoSEQ multiplex PCR, while the TCRdb copy is restricted to in-frame clones and leaves out a portion. The V and J calls and clone size were taken over from that table, and D and trimming were inferred from the DNA. The table shows a few hundred thousand clones, with about 90% occurring only once. The chain joins TRBV12-5 to TRBJ2-7, with D unresolved. The sequenced sample consisted of peripheral blood. This sequence was found in a man younger than 35 with active or convalescent COVID-19. The CDR3 is CASGQYYEQYF. The CDR3 DNA follows: TGTGCTAGTGGACAATACTACGAGCAGTACTTC.